The 29 T cell receptor beta chains below come from one sample, sequenced in a study of cytomegalovirus exposure and HLA in healthy donors. PCR used 60 Vbeta primers and 13 Jbeta primers. Produced via immunoSEQ multiplex PCR; TCRdb's table is partial and in-frame only. Among roughly 100,000 clones listed, 83% were seen once. Sequencing was carried out using PBMCs. Every receptor here comes from a man between 18 and 35 years old in good health and CMV-seronegative.

The CDR3 coding sequence is TGTGCCAGCAGTCCAGGGACAGGGGCTATAAGCGCCTACGAGCAGTACTTC. Translated: CASSPGTGAISAYEQYF. V gene TRBV28 combines with J gene TRBJ2-7; 10 bases match TRBD1. The V and J ends lost 5 bases and 2 bases, in that order; junction bases with no gene match: 12. In germline, CDR1 is MDHEN, CDR2 SYDVKM. The CDR3 covers 17 residues.

The chain joins TRBV9 to TRBJ2-7, with D possibly matching TRBD2 (6 bases). Germline-derived CDR1 and CDR2 are SGDLS and YYNGEE. CDR3 length: 16 residues. V was shortened by 4 bases and J by 5 bases, with 22 bases between the two germline ends. The CDR3: CASSTSGERYSHEQYF. In DNA, the CDR3 is TGTGCCAGCAGCACCTCGGGAGAAAGGTACAGCCACGAGCAGTACTTC.

This clone was detected only once. The V call is TRBV10-3, the J call TRBJ1-4; D is uncertain. The germline CDR1 and CDR2 sequences are ENHRY and SYGVKD. V shed 7 bases and J shed 2 bases, with 8 bases lying between them. CDR3 size: 13 residues. This chain's CDR3 is CAIMAGTNEKLFF. The CDR3 region has the DNA TGTGCCATCATGGCAGGCACTAATGAAAAACTGTTTTTT.

This sequence joins TRBV5-1 and TRBJ2-1, with a tentative D call TRBD2 (6 bases). The germline V and J ends were trimmed by 4 bases and 0 bases, with 11 bases remaining between them. CDR3 size: 15 residues. CDR1 SGHRS and CDR2 YFSETQ come from the germline V gene. The CDR3 sequence is CASSPPRDSYNEQFF. Here the CDR3 DNA reads TGCGCCAGCAGCCCCCCGCGGGACTCCTACAATGAGCAGTTCTTC.

This clone appeared once. The chain is built from TRBV19 and TRBJ2-3, with TRBD2 identical over 8 bases. V shed 5 bases and J 3 bases; nucleotides not matched to a gene: 10. Germline V gives CDR1 LNHDA, CDR2 SQIVND (reference sequence). The CDR3 is 16 amino acids. The CDR3 here is CASSSHLAGGTDTQYF. The CDR3 nucleotides are TGTGCCAGTAGTTCCCACTTGGCGGGAGGTACAGATACGCAGTATTTT.

The chain's CDR3 is CASSLAQGAGNTEAFF. The CDR3 bases are TGTGCCAGCAGCTTAGCGCAGGGGGCAGGGAACACTGAAGCTTTCTTT. This chain joins TRBV7-6 and TRBJ1-1; 8 positions agree with TRBD1. CDR3 length: 16 residues. The V and J ends lost 0 bases and 1 base, in that order; junction bases with no gene match: 4. Per the germline V gene, CDR1 is SGHVS and CDR2 is FNYEAQ.

V is TRBV7-9 and J is TRBJ1-5; D may be TRBD1 (5 bases). V was cut by 5 bases and J by 0 bases, with 8 bases left in between. CDR1 is SEHNR and CDR2 is FQNEAQ in the germline V gene (reference sequence). The CDR3 covers 14 residues. The CDR3 DNA reads as TGTGCCAGCAGCCCACAGGTTAGCAATCAGCCCCAGCATTTT. Its protein product is CASSPQVSNQPQHF.

V gene TRBV7-2 combines with J gene TRBJ2-5, with D perhaps matching TRBD1 (7 bases). V shed 1 base and J shed 5 bases, with 14 bases lying between them. Germline-derived CDR1 and CDR2 are SGHTA and FQGNSA. This CDR3 spans 15 amino acids. This chain's CDR3 is CASSLVGRGEETQYF. The CDR3 nucleotides read TGTGCCAGCAGCTTAGTAGGCAGGGGGGAGGAGACCCAGTACTTC. The entire variable domain, with the rest obtained from reference TRBV7-2 and TRBJ2-5, is as follows: GAGVSQSPSNKVTEKGKDVELRCDPISGHTALYWYRQSLGQGLEFLIYFQGNSAPDKSGLPSDRFSAERTGGSVSTLTIQRTQQEDSAVYLCASSLVGRGEETQYFGPGTRLLVL.

The chain uses TRBV2 and TRBJ2-3; 7 nucleotides align to TRBD1. CDR3 length: 15 amino acids. V lost 1 base and J lost 4; bases outside the gene matches: 5. Germline lookup yields CDR1 SNHLY and CDR2 FYNNEI. The CDR3 loop reads CASSEDGTASDTQYF. The DNA for the CDR3 is TGTGCCAGCAGTGAAGATGGGACAGCTTCAGATACGCAGTATTTT.

The chain recombines TRBV28 with TRBJ2-7; D gene ambiguous. V was shortened by 4 bases and J by 3 bases, with 13 bases between the two germline ends. The CDR3 covers 14 residues. CDR1 and CDR2 from the germline V gene are MDHEN and SYDVKM. CDR3 protein: CASSSIQKLYEQYF. For the CDR3, the DNA is TGTGCCAGCAGTTCGATCCAAAAACTCTACGAGCAGTACTTC. Based on the CDR3 plus reference TRBV28 and TRBJ2-7, the full variable domain is DVKVTQSSRYLVKRTGEKVFLECVQDMDHENMFWYRQDPGLGLRLIYFSYDVKMKEKGDIPEGYSVSREKKERFSLILESASTNQTSMYLCASSSIQKLYEQYFGPGTRLTVT.

J is TRBJ1-1 and V is TRBV9; 8 bases match TRBD1. The ends lost 0 bases at V and 1 base at J; junction bases unmatched: 11. Looked up from germline, CDR1 is SGDLS and CDR2 is YYNGEE. The CDR3 covers 18 residues. CDR3 protein: CASSVARDRGRTNTEAFF. CDR3 coding DNA: TGTGCCAGCAGCGTAGCACGTGACAGGGGTCGAACGAACACTGAAGCTTTCTTT.

This clone was detected once. The J gene is TRBJ2-7, the V gene TRBV6-1, with 7 bases fitting TRBD1. The CDR3 spans 14 residues. Germline V lookup: CDR1 MNHNS, CDR2 SASEGT. Unmatched junction bases numbered 7, after V lost 6 bases and J lost 2 bases. The CDR3 spells CASRAEGATYEQYF. The CDR3 nucleotides read TGTGCCAGCAGAGCCGAGGGGGCTACCTACGAGCAGTACTTC.

V and J are TRBV5-6 and TRBJ2-2, with D perhaps matching TRBD2 (6 bases). The CDR3 loop spans 15 amino acids. Germline V gene data show CDR1 as SGHDT and CDR2 as YYEEEE. Deletions cut 0 bases from V and 5 bases from J, with 11 bases between. CDR3 amino acids: CASSLAEGPTGELFF. The CDR3 coding sequence is TGTGCCAGCAGCTTGGCGGAGGGCCCTACCGGGGAGCTGTTTTTT.

The chain couples TRBV6-1 to TRBJ2-5; 11 nucleotides align to TRBD1. Germline lookup yields CDR1 MNHNS and CDR2 SASEGT. V shed 0 bases, J shed 4 bases, and the junction held 4 bases outside the gene matches. CDR3 size: 16 residues. CDR3 coding DNA: TGTGCCAGCAGTGAAGCCGGGACAGGGGGTGGAGAGACCCAGTACTTC. Its protein product is CASSEAGTGGGETQYF.

CDR3 loop: CASSPGTSGRRSYEQFF. In DNA form, the CDR3 reads TGTGCCAGCTCACCAGGGACTAGCGGGAGGAGGTCATATGAGCAGTTCTTC. J is TRBJ2-1 and V is TRBV18, with 15 bases lining up with TRBD2. The CDR3 consists of 17 residues. In germline, CDR1 is KGHSH, CDR2 LQKENI. J was trimmed by 8 bases and V by 2 bases; bases with no gene match: 7.

The rearrangement joins TRBV19 to TRBJ2-7, with 15 bases matching TRBD2. Germline V lookup: CDR1 LNHDA, CDR2 SQIVND (reference sequence). The CDR3 is 16 amino acids. The V and J ends lost 3 bases and 6 bases, in that order; junction bases with no gene match: 6. CDR3 coding DNA: TGTGCCAGTAGTATGACCGGGACTAGCGGGAGGCTCGAGCAGTACTTC. It specifies CASSMTGTSGRLEQYF.

J is TRBJ1-1 and V is TRBV11-2; D possibly corresponds to TRBD1 (6 bases). This CDR3 is 15 amino acids long. Trimming shortened V by 3 bases and J by 1 base, and 12 bases separated the two germline ends. CDR1 SGHAT and CDR2 FQNNGV come from the germline V gene. CDR3 loop: CASSFVQGGNTEAFF. The CDR3 DNA reads TGTGCCAGCAGCTTCGTACAGGGTGGGAACACTGAAGCTTTCTTT.

This clone was recorded a few times. CDR3 loop: CASSLNGRDNEQFF. Written as DNA, the CDR3 is TGTGCCAGCAGTCTTAACGGGAGGGACAATGAGCAGTTCTTC. V usage is TRBV27 and J usage is TRBJ2-1, with 8 bases aligning to TRBD2. Unmatched junction bases numbered 5, after V lost 5 bases and J lost 5 bases. This CDR3 has 14 residues. CDR1 MNHEY and CDR2 SMNVEV come from the germline V gene (reference sequence).

The chain is built from TRBV29-1 and TRBJ1-2; the D gene is possibly TRBD1 (6 bases). This CDR3 comprises 13 residues. Between the trimmed V and J ends, which lost 3 bases and 5 bases, there was a span of 13 bases. Germline values: CDR1 SQVTM, CDR2 ANQGSEA. The CDR3, as DNA: TGCAGCGTTGAGGGGGCAGGGGAGTATGGCTACACCTTC. Amino acids: CSVEGAGEYGYTF.

This chain joins TRBV11-2 and TRBJ1-1; no clear D. Germline V gives CDR1 SGHAT, CDR2 FQNNGV. The V gene lost 3 bases and the J gene lost 0 bases, with 8 bases spanning the gap. The CDR3 is 14 residues long. CDR3 DNA sequence: TGTGCCAGCAGCTTTGGGCAGTTGAACACTGAAGCTTTCTTT. It specifies CASSFGQLNTEAFF.

The V call is TRBV11-2, the J call TRBJ2-1; 8 positions agree with TRBD2. V dropped 5 bases and J dropped 6; count of bases not matched to a gene: 6. The CDR3 has 14 amino acids. Looked up from germline, CDR1 is SGHAT and CDR2 is FQNNGV. CDR3 bases: TGTGCCAGCAGCGCAGCGGGAGTTTCCAATGAGCAGTTCTTC. Translation: CASSAAGVSNEQFF.

The chain couples TRBV7-2 to TRBJ2-7; 7 nucleotides align to TRBD1. Germline values: CDR1 SGHTA, CDR2 FQGNSA. The length of the CDR3 is 17 residues. With V trimmed by 2 bases and J by 2 bases, 12 bases remained unmatched. The CDR3 loop is CASSLPPHGTAAYEQYF. CDR3 nucleotides: TGTGCCAGCAGCTTACCCCCTCACGGGACAGCGGCCTACGAGCAGTACTTC.

The chain joins TRBV28 to TRBJ2-5; D unresolved. CDR1 and CDR2 from the germline V gene are MDHEN and SYDVKM. The CDR3 sequence is 12 residues long. Trimming took off 2 bases at V and 2 bases at J, with 3 bases between the two ends. The DNA of the CDR3 is TGTGCCAGCAGTTTACCACAAGAGACCCAGTACTTC. It specifies CASSLPQETQYF.

This chain joins TRBV29-1 and TRBJ1-2; D is uncertain. Germline values: CDR1 SQVTM, CDR2 ANQGSEA. The V end was cut by 4 bases, the J end by 4 bases, with 10 bases between. This CDR3 region has 12 residues. For the CDR3, the DNA is TGCAGCGTTGTCTCCCGCAGCTATGGCTACACCTTC. Translating gives CSVVSRSYGYTF.

This rearrangement joins TRBV6-1 to TRBJ1-5, with 8 bases matching TRBD1. From germline, CDR1 is MNHNS and CDR2 SASEGT. This CDR3 is built from 15 residues. V shed 1 base, J shed 5 bases, and the junction held 4 bases outside the gene matches. The CDR3 DNA is TGTGCCAGCAGTGAAGAGGGGACAGGCTATCAGCCCCAGCATTTT. This gives the protein CASSEEGTGYQPQHF.

V usage is TRBV27 and J usage is TRBJ1-6; 7 bases line up with TRBD1. The germline V gene has CDR1 MNHEY and CDR2 SMNVEV (reference sequence). The V gene end was trimmed by 5 bases and the J gene end by 10 bases; junction bases not matched to a gene: 11. This CDR3 region has 15 residues. The CDR3 DNA sequence: TGTGCCAGCAGTGGCTTCAGGGGGTCCGACTCACCCCTCCACTTT. It is translated as CASSGFRGSDSPLHF.

The chain joins TRBV6-5 to TRBJ1-2, with a weak D call TRBD1 (5 bases). From germline, CDR1 is MNHEY and CDR2 SVGAGI. The CDR3 spans 14 residues. Trimming stripped 0 bases from V and 7 bases from J, with 12 bases between. This CDR3 is CASSYSWGDRGYTF. The CDR3 coding sequence is TGTGCCAGCAGTTACTCGTGGGGGGATCGTGGCTACACCTTC.

J is TRBJ2-7 and V is TRBV19; possibly TRBD1 for D (6 bases). This CDR3 comprises 13 residues. The germline gives CDR1 LNHDA, CDR2 SQIVND (reference sequence). Trimming removed 1 base at V and 7 bases at J, with 11 bases between. The CDR3 coding sequence is TGTGCCAGTAGTATAGCCCGGGACAATGAGCAGTACTTC. Protein product: CASSIARDNEQYF.

The rearrangement uses TRBV5-1 and TRBJ1-1; D remains ambiguous. V was clipped by 2 bases and J by 4 bases, with 12 bases between them. Germline V gene lookup returns CDR1 SGHRS and CDR2 YFSETQ. CDR3 length: 14 amino acids. This CDR3 reads CASSFVAGSTEAFF. As DNA, the CDR3 is TGCGCCAGCAGCTTCGTGGCGGGGAGCACTGAAGCTTTCTTT. Based on the CDR3 plus reference TRBV5-1 and TRBJ1-1, the full variable domain is KAGVTQTPRYLIKTRGQQVTLSCSPISGHRSVSWYQQTPGQGLQFLFEYFSETQRNKGNFPGRFSGRQFSNSRSEMNVSTLELGDSALYLCASSFVAGSTEAFFGQGTRLTVV.